The 3 T cell receptor beta chains listed next were all sequenced from one sample in a study of blood T cell repertoires in COVID-19. Clones were sequenced by immunoSEQ multiplex PCR, and TCRdb holds only the in-frame ones, with some missing. The data contain approximately 330,000 clones, about nine tenths of them singletons. The sequencing input was peripheral blood. These receptors were collected from a man aged 25 to 40 with COVID-19, enrolled during active disease.

The gene calls are TRBV9 and TRBJ2-7; 8 bases fit TRBD1. The ends lost 2 bases at V and 3 bases at J; junction bases unmatched: 4. The CDR3 covers 14 residues. Per the germline V gene, CDR1 is SGDLS and CDR2 is YYNGEE. CDR3 bases: TGTGCCAGCAGCGTTTTAGGACAGGGCTACGAGCAGTACTTC. It codes for CASSVLGQGYEQYF.

The V call is TRBV30, the J call TRBJ2-7; 8 positions match TRBD1. Germline V gene data show CDR1 as GTSNPN and CDR2 as SVGIG (reference sequence). V was clipped by 3 bases and J by 4 bases; unmatched bases: 11. This CDR3 spans 15 amino acids. The CDR3, as DNA: TGTGCCTGGAGCCAGGGACAGGCACTAATTTACGAGCAGTACTTC. It translates to CAWSQGQALIYEQYF.

The chain uses TRBV5-1 and TRBJ2-1; 9 bases are shared with TRBD1. The CDR3 is made up of 12 amino acids. Germline CDR1 is SGHRS and CDR2 is YFSETQ. Unmatched junction bases numbered 5, after V lost 4 bases and J lost 12 bases. As DNA, the CDR3 is TGCGCCAGCAGCGGTACAGGGGGCGGGCAGTTCTTC. It translates to CASSGTGGGQFF.